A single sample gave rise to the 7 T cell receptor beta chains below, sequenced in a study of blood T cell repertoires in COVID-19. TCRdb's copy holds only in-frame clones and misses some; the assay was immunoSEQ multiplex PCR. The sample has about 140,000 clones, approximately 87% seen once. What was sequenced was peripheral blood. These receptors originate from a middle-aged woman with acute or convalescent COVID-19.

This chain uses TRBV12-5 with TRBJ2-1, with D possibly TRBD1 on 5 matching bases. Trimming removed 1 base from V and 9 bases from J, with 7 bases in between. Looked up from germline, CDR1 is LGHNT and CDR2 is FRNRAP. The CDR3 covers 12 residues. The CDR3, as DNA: TGTGCTAGTGGTTTGGGAAGGGGTGAGCAGTTCTTC. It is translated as CASGLGRGEQFF.

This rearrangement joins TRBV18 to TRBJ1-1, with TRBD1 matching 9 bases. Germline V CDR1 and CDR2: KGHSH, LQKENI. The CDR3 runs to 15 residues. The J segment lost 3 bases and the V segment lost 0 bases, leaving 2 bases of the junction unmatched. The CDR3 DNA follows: TGTGCCAGCTCACCACCCGACAGGGGGTACACTGAAGCTTTCTTT. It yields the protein CASSPPDRGYTEAFF.

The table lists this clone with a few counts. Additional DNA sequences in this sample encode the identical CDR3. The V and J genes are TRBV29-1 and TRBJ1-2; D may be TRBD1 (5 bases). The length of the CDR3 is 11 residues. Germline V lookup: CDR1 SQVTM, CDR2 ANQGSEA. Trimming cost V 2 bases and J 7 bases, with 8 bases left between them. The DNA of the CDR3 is TGCAGCGTTGAACAGGGAAGTGGCTACACCTTC. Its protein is CSVEQGSGYTF. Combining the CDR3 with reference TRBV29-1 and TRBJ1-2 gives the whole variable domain SAVISQKPSRDICQRGTSLTIQCQVDSQVTMMFWYRQQPGQSLTLIATANQGSEATYESGFVIDKFPISRPNLTFSTLTVSNMSPEDSSIYLCSVEQGSGYTFGSGTRLTVV.

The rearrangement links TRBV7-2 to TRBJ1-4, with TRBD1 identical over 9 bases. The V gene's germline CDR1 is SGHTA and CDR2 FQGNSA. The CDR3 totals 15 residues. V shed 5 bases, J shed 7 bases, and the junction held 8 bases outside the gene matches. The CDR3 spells CASSPSGTGFEKLFF. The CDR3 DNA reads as TGTGCCAGCAGCCCCTCCGGGACAGGGTTTGAAAAACTGTTTTTT.

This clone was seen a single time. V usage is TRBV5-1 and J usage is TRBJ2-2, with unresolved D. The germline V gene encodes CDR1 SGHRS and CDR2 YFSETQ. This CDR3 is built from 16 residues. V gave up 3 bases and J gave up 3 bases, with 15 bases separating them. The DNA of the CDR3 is TGCGCCAGCAGCTGGCTGGGTAGCACGGACACCGGGGAGCTGTTTTTT. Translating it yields CASSWLGSTDTGELFF.

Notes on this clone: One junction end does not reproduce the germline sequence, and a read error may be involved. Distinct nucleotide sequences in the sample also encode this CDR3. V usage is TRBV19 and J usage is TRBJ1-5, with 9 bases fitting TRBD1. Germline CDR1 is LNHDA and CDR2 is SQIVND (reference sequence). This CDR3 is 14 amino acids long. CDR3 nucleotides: TGCGCCGGGGGACAGGGCGGAAGCAATCAGCCCCAGCATTTT. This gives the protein CAGGQGGSNQPQHF.

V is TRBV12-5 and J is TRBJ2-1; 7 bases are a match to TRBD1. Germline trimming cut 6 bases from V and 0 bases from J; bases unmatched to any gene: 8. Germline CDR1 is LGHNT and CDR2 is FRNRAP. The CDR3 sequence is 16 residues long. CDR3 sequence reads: CASGPFPGGSYNEQFF. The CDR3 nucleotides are TGTGCTAGTGGCCCCTTTCCAGGGGGCTCCTACAATGAGCAGTTCTTC. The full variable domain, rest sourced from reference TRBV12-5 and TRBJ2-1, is DARVTQTPRHKVTEMGQEVTMRCQPILGHNTVFWYRQTMMQGLELLAYFRNRAPLDDSGMPKDRFSAEMPDATLATLKIQPSEPRDSAVYFCASGPFPGGSYNEQFFGPGTRLTVL.